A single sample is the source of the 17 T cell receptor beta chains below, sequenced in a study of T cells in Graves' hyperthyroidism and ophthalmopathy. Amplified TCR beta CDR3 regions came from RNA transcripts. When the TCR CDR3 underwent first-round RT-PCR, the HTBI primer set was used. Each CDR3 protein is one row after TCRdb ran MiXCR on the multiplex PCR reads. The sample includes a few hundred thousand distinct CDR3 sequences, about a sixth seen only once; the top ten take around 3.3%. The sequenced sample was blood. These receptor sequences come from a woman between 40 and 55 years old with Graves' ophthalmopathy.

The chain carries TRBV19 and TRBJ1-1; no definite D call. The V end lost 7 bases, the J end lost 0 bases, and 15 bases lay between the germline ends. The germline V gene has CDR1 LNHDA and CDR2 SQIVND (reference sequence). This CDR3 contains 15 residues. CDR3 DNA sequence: TGTGCCAGTACCGGTGAGTCCAGGATGAACACTGAAGCTTTCTTT. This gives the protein CASTGESRMNTEAFF.

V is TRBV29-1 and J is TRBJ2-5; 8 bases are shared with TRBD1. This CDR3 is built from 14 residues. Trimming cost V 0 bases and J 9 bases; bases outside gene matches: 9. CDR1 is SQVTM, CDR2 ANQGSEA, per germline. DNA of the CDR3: TGCAGCGTTGAAGAGCCCGCACAGGGGGGTTCCCAGTACTTC. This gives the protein CSVEEPAQGGSQYF.

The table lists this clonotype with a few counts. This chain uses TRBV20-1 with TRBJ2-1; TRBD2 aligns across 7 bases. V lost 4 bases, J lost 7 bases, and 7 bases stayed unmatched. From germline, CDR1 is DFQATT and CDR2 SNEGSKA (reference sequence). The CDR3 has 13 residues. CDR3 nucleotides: TGCAGTGCTAAAACGGGAGGAAAGAATGAGCAGTTCTTC. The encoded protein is CSAKTGGKNEQFF.

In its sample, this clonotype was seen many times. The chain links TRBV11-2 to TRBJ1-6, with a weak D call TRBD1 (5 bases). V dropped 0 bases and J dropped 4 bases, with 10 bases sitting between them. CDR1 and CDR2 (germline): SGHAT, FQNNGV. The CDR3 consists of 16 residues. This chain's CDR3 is CASSLDSTGYNSPLHF. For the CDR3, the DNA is TGTGCCAGCAGCTTAGATAGTACAGGATATAATTCACCCCTCCACTTT.

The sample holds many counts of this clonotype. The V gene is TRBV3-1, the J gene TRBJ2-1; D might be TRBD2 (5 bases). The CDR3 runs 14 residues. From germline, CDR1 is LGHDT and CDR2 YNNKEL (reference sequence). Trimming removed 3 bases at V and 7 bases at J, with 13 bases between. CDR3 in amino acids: CASSQRARVNEQFF. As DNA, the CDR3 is TGTGCCAGCAGCCAGAGGGCAAGGGTAAATGAGCAGTTCTTC.

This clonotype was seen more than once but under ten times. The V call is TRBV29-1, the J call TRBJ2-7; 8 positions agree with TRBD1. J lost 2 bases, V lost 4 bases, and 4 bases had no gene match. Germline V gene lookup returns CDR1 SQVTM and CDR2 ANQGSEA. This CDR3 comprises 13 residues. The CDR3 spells CSVGDRSAYEQYF. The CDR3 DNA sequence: TGCAGCGTTGGGGACAGGTCCGCCTACGAGCAGTACTTC.

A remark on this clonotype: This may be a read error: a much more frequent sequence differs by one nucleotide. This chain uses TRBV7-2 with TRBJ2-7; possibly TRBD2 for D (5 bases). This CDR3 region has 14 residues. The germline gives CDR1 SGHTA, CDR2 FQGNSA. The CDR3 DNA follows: TGTGACAGCAGCCCGAGCCGGGGAACCTACGAGCAGTACTTC. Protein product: CDSSPSRGTYEQYF.

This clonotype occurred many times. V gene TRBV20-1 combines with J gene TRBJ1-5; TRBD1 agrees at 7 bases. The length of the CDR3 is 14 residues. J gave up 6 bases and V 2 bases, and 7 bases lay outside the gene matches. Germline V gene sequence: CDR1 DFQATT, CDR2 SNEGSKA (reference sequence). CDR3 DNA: TGCAGTGCTAGACGACAGGGAGAGAGTCAGCCCCAGCATTTT. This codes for CSARRQGESQPQHF.

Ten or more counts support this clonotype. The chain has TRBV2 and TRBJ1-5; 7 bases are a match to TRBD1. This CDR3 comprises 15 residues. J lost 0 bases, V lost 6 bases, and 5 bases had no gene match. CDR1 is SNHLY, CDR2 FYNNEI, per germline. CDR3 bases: TGTGCCAGCAGACTACGGGACAGTAGCAATCAGCCCCAGCATTTT. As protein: CASRLRDSSNQPQHF.

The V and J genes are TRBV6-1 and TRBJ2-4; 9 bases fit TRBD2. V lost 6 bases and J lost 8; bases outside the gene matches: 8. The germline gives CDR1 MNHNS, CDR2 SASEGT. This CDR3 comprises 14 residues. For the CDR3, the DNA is TGTGCCAGCAGGGTTTCTAGCGGGGCCGACATTCAGTACTTC. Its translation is CASRVSSGADIQYF.

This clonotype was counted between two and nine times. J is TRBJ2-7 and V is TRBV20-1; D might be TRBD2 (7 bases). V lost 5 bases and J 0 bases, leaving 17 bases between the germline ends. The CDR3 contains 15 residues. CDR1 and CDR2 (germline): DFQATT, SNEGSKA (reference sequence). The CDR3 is CSAGNRGEGSYEQYF. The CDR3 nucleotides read TGCAGTGCTGGAAATAGGGGGGAGGGCTCCTACGAGCAGTACTTC.

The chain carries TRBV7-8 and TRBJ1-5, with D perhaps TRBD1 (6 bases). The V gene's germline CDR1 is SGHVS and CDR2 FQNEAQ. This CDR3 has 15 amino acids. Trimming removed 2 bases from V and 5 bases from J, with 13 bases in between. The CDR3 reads CASSLRQDTDQPQHF. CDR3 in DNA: TGTGCCAGCAGCTTAAGACAGGATACTGATCAGCCCCAGCATTTT.

For the CDR3, the DNA is TGCAGTGCTAGAGTTGGCGGGGAAAACATTCAGTACTTC. This gives the protein CSARVGGENIQYF. The gene calls are TRBV20-1 and TRBJ2-4, with a possible D match to TRBD2 (6 bases). Germline CDR1 DFQATT, CDR2 SNEGSKA (reference sequence). Trimming left V 1 base short and J 5 bases short, with 9 bases between. This CDR3 is built from 13 residues.

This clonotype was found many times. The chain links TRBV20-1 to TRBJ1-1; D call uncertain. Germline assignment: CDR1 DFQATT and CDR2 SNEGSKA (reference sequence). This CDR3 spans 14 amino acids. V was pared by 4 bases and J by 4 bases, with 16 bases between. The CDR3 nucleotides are TGCAGTGCTACATGGACCGCCGTGGGCACTGAAGCTTTCTTT. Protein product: CSATWTAVGTEAFF.

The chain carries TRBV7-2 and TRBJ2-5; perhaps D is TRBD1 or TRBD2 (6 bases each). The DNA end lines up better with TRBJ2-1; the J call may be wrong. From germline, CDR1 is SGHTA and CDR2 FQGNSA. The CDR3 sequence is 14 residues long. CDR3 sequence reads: CASSLVGGRETQFF. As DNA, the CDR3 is TGTGCCAGCAGCTTAGTGGGGGGCCGAGAGACCCAGTTCTTC.

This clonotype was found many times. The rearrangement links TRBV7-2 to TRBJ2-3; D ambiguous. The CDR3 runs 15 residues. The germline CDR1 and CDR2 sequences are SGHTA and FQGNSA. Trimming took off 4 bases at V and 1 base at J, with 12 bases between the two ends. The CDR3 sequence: CASSSTGPRTDTQYF. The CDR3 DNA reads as TGTGCCAGCAGCTCAACCGGGCCCCGCACAGATACGCAGTATTTT.

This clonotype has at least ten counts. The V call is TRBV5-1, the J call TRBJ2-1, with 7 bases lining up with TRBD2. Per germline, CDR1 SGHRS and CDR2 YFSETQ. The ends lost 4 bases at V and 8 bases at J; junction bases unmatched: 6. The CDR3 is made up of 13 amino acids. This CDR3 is CASSGGGPDEQFF. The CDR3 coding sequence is TGCGCCAGCAGCGGGGGAGGGCCAGATGAGCAGTTCTTC.